These 5 T cell receptor beta chains originate from one sample sequenced in a study of T cells in Graves' hyperthyroidism and ophthalmopathy (dated by TCRdb to the late 2010s). The library was built by means of multiplex PCR. Sequencing instrument: Illumina HiSeq 2000. Amplification of TCR beta CDR3 regions was carried out from RNA transcripts. The first round of RT-PCR for the TCR CDR3 was performed with the HTBI primer set and the Qiagen OneStep RT-PCR kit. The public reads were quality trimmed at Q25 with fastp and then assembled into clones with MiXCR by TCRdb, keeping productive beta chains. Rows merge per CDR3 protein into single entries with the most common DNA and genes. The sample records roughly 300,000 distinct CDR3 sequences, over 11% of which are singletons. The top ten constitute around 23% of the sample. Specimen: blood. The receptors stem from a woman aged 25 to 39 with Graves' hyperthyroidism.

This clonotype has ten or more counts. The gene calls are TRBV2 and TRBJ2-1; D possibly corresponds to TRBD1 (6 bases). Trimming cost V 4 bases and J 9 bases, with 13 bases left between them. The germline gives CDR1 SNHLY, CDR2 FYNNEI. CDR3 length: 13 residues. The CDR3, as DNA: TGTGCCAGCAGTGTTCAGGGGATGTCTGAGCAGTTCTTC. Encoded protein: CASSVQGMSEQFF.

This clonotype came up many times. This rearrangement joins TRBV11-2 to TRBJ2-1; 10 bases match TRBD2. V shed 5 bases, J shed 3 bases, and the junction held 13 bases outside the gene matches. The CDR3 contains 18 residues. Germline loops: CDR1 SGHAT, CDR2 FQNNGV. In DNA form, the CDR3 reads TGTGCCAGCAGCCTCAGGGCGGGTTGGACTAGCGGCTACAATGAGCAGTTCTTC. This translates into CASSLRAGWTSGYNEQFF.

This clonotype was detected many times. The genes are TRBV20-1 and TRBJ2-1, with 8 nucleotides matching TRBD2. The CDR3 extends over 11 amino acids. V was pared by 4 bases and J by 8 bases, with 1 base of the junction left unmatched. Germline CDR1 reads DFQATT; CDR2 reads SNEGSKA (reference sequence). In nucleotides, the CDR3 is TGCAGTGCTACTAGCGGGTATGAGCAGTTCTTC. Protein: CSATSGYEQFF.

In this sample, this clonotype turned up a few times. V and J are TRBV14 and TRBJ2-5, with 8 bases fitting TRBD1. J gave up 1 base and V 8 bases, and 6 bases lay outside the gene matches. CDR3 length equals 14 residues. Germline CDR1 SGHDN, CDR2 FVKESK. CDR3 nucleotide sequence: TGTGCCAGCGCACAGGACAGGGTCCAAGAGACCCAGTACTTC. Translated: CASAQDRVQETQYF.

There are many counts of this clonotype. This chain uses TRBV6-1 with TRBJ1-2; 12 bases line up with TRBD1. The V gene end was trimmed by 6 bases and the J gene end by 8 bases; junction bases not matched to a gene: 13. This CDR3 has 16 amino acids. CDR1 MNHNS and CDR2 SASEGT come from the germline V gene. The CDR3 bases are TGTGCCAGCAGCTCCGGGACAGGGGGCTCCATTAAGGGCTACACCTTC. Protein: CASSSGTGGSIKGYTF.